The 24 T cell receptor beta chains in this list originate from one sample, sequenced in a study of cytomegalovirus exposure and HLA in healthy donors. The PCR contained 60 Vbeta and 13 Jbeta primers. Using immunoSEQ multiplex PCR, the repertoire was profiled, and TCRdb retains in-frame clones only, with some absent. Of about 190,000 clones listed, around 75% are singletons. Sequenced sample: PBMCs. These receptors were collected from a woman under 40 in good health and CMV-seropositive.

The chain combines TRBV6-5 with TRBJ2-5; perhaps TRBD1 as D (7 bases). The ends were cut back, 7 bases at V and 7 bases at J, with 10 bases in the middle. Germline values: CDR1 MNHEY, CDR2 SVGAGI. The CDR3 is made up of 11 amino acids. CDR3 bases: TGTGCCAGCAACCAGGGGGGGACCCAGTACTTC. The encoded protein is CASNQGGTQYF.

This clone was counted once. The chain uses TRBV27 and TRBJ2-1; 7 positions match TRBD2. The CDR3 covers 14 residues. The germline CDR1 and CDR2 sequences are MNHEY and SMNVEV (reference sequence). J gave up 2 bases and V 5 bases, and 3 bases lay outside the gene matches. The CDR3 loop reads CASSLLAAYNEQFF. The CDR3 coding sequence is TGTGCCAGCAGTCTTCTAGCGGCCTACAATGAGCAGTTCTTC.

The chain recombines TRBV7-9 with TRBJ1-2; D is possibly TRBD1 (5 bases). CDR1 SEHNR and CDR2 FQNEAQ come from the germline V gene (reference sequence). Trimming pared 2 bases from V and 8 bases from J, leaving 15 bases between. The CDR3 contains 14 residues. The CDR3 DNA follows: TGTGCCAGCAGCTTAATGCCGACAGAGCGCGGCTACACCTTC. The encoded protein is CASSLMPTERGYTF.

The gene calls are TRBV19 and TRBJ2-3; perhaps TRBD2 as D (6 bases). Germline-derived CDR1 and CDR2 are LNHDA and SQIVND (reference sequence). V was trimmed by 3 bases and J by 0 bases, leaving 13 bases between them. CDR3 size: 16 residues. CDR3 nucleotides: TGTGCCAGTAGTATTTCGCTAGCGACTAGCACAGATACGCAGTATTTT. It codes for CASSISLATSTDTQYF.

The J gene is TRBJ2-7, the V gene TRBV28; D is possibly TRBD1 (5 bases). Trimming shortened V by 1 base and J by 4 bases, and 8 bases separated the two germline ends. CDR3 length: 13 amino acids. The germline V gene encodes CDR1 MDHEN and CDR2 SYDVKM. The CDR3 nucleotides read TGTGCCAGCAGTTTATCGACAGATTACGAGCAGTACTTC. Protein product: CASSLSTDYEQYF.

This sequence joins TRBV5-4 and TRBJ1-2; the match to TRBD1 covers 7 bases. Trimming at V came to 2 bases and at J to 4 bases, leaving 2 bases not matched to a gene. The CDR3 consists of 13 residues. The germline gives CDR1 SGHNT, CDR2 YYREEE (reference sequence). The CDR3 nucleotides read TGTGCCAGCAGCTTAAAGGGGGCCTATGGCTACACCTTC. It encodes CASSLKGAYGYTF. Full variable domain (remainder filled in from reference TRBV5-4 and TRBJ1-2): ETGVTQSPTHLIKTRGQQVTLRCSSQSGHNTVSWYQQALGQGPQFIFQYYREEENGRGNFPPRFSGLQFPNYSSELNVNALELDDSALYLCASSLKGAYGYTFGSGTRLTVV.

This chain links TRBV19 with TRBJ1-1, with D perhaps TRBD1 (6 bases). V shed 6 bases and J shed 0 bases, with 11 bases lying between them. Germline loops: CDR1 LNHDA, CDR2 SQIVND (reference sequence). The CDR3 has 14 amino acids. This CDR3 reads CASRTGNLNTEAFF. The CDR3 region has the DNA TGTGCCAGTAGGACAGGAAACCTGAACACTGAAGCTTTCTTT.

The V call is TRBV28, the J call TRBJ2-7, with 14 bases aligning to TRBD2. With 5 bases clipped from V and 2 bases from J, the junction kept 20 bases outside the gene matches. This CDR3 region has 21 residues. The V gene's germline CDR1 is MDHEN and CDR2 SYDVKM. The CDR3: CASSLPITGTSGSTNPYEQYF. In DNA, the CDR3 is TGTGCCAGCAGTCTACCCATCACCGGGACTAGCGGGAGTACTAACCCCTACGAGCAGTACTTC.

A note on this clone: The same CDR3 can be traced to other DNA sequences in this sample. The CDR3 nucleotides read TGTGCCAGCAGCCGGGGAAACACTGAAGCTTTCTTT. Its protein product is CASSRGNTEAFF. This chain joins TRBV27 and TRBJ1-1; D is unresolved. The germline V and J ends were trimmed by 6 bases and 2 bases, with 7 bases remaining between them. This CDR3 has 12 amino acids. CDR1 and CDR2 (germline): MNHEY, SMNVEV (reference sequence).

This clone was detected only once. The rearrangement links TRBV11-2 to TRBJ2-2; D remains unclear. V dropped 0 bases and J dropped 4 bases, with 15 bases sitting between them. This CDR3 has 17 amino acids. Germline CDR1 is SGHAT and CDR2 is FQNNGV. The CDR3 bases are TGTGCCAGCAGCTTAGACCCCGTCCGGGTACTCACCGGGGAGCTGTTTTTT. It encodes CASSLDPVRVLTGELFF.

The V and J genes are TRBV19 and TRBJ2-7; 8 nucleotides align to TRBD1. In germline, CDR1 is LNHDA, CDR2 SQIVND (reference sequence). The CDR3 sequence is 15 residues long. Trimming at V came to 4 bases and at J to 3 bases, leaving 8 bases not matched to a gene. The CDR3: CASSTGTGGFYEQYF. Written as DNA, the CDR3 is TGTGCCAGTAGTACAGGGACAGGTGGTTTCTACGAGCAGTACTTC.

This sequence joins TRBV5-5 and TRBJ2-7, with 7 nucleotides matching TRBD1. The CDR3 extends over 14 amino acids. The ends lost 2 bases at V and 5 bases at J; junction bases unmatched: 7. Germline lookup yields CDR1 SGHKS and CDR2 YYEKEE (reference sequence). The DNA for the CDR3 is TGTGCCAGCAGCTTCCCGACAGGGAACGACGAGCAGTACTTC. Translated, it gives CASSFPTGNDEQYF. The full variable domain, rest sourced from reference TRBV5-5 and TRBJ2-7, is DAGVTQSPTHLIKTRGQQVTLRCSPISGHKSVSWYQQVLGQGPQFIFQYYEKEERGRGNFPDRFSARQFPNYSSELNVNALLLGDSALYLCASSFPTGNDEQYFGPGTRLTVT.

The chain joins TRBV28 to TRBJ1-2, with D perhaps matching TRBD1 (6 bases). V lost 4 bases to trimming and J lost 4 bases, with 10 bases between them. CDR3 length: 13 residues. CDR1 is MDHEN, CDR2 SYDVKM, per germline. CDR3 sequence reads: CASSSRGLYGYTF. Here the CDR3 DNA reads TGTGCCAGCAGTTCCAGGGGCCTCTATGGCTACACCTTC.

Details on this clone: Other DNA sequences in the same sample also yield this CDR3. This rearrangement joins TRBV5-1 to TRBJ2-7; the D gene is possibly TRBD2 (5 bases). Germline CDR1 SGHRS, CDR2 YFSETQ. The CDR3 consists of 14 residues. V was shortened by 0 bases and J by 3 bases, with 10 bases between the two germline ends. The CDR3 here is CASSLASGNYEQYF. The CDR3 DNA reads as TGCGCCAGCAGCTTGGCAAGCGGAAACTACGAGCAGTACTTC.

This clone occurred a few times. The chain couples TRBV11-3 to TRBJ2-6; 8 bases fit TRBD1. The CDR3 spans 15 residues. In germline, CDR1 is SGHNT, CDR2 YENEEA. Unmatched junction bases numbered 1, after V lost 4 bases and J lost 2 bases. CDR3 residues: CASSSGGAGANVLTF. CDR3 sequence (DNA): TGTGCCAGCAGCTCAGGGGGCGCTGGGGCCAACGTCCTGACTTTC.

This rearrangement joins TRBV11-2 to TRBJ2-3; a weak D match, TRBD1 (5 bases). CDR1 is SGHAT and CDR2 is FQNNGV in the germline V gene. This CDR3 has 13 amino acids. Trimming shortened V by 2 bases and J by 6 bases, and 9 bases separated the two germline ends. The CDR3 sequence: CASSLSRADTQYF. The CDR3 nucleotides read TGTGCCAGCAGCTTATCCAGGGCGGATACGCAGTATTTT.

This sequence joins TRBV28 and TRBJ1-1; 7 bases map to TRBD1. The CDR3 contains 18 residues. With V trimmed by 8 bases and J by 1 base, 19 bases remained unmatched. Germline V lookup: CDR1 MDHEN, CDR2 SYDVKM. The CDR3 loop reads CASWPPVQGRLWNTEAFF. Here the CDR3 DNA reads TGTGCCAGCTGGCCCCCAGTACAGGGGAGGTTGTGGAACACTGAAGCTTTCTTT.

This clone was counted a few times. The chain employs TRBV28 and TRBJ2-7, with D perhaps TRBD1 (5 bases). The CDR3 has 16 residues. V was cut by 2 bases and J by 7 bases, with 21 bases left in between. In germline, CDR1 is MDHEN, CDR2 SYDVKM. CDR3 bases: TGTGCCAGCAGTTTACTAGGAGACCTCCGAAGGGGTGAGCAGTACTTC. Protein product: CASSLLGDLRRGEQYF.

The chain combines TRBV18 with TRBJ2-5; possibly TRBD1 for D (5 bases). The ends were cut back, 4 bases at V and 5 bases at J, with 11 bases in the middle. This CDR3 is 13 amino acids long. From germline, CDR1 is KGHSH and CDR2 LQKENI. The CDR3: CASSQGLGETQYF. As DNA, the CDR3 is TGTGCCAGCTCACAGGGGTTGGGCGAGACCCAGTACTTC.

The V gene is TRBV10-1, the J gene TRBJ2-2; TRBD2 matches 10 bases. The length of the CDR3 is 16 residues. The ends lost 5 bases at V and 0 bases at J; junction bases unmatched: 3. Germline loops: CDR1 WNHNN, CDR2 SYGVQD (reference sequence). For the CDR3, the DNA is TGCGCCAGCAGTCGGACTAGCGGAGCGAACACCGGGGAGCTGTTTTTT. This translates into CASSRTSGANTGELFF.

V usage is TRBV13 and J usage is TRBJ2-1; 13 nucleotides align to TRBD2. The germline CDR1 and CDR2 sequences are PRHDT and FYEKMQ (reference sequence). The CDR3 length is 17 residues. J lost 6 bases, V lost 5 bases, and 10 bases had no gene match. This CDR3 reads CASSPPSWTSGSNEQFF. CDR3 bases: TGTGCCAGCAGCCCCCCCTCCTGGACTAGCGGGAGCAATGAGCAGTTCTTC.

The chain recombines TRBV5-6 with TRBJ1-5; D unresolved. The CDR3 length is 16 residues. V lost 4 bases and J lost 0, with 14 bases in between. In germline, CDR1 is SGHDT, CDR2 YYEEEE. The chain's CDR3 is CASSQEGGDSNQPQHF. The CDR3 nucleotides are TGTGCCAGCAGCCAGGAGGGCGGGGATAGCAATCAGCCCCAGCATTTT.

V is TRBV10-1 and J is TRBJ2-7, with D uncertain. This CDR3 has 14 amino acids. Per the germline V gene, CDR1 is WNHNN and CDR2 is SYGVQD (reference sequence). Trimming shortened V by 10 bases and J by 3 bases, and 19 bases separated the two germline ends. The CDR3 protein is CAIENGDSLYEQYF. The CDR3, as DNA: TGCGCCATCGAGAACGGAGATTCACTCTACGAGCAGTACTTC.

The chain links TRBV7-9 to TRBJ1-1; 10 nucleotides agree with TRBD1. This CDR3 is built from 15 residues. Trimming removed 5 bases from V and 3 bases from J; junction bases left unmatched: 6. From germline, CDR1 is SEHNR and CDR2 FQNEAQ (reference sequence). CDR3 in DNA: TGTGCCAGCAGCCTGATAGGGACAGGGGACACTGAAGCTTTCTTT. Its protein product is CASSLIGTGDTEAFF.